The T cell receptor (beta chain) under discussion was sequenced for a study of beta chain features in type 1 diabetes (dated by TCRdb to the late 2010s). About the full investigation: Mean age, gender distribution, total cell number and subset yield were not different between patients and healthy donors. A total of roughly 98,000,000 sorted cells were examined across all samples, and RNA yield correlated strongly with the number of cells per subset. Whereas all 30 or so donors provided naive and central memory subsets, regulatory and stem cell-like memory subsets were isolated from just 8 patients and roughly 8 healthy donors. In the study, TCRB repertoires of sorted circulating CD4+ T cell subsets from recently diagnosed type 1 diabetes patients were compared with those of matched healthy donors. Overall results and qualifications from the work: HLA sub-analyses involved small numbers of individuals, so any influence of HLA type on TCRB rearrangement remained unresolved. Because cDNA was sequenced instead of genomic DNA, highly expressing activated cells could be over-represented, though the groups showed no difference in activation or CD3 levels. Naive, central memory and regulatory TCRB repertoires appeared to be more similar among patients than among healthy donors. Shorter templates might be favored by PCR, yet because patient and control samples were amplified and corrected together, any such skew would affect both groups equally. At VDJ recombination sites, patients with type 1 diabetes made fewer insertions and deleted more nucleotides, a pattern implying thymic rearrangement abnormalities. A moderate but significant shortening of TCRB CDR3 length was observed in type 1 diabetes patients in all four CD4+ subsets.

As to this clone: Its antigen has not been determined. Per-nucleotide qualities are absent, and no much larger clonotype sits a single base away.

Deletion took 0 bases off V and 1 base off J, with a span of 4 bases between the germline ends. From the cysteine through the phenylalanine, the CDR3 covers 13 amino acids. Only the CDR3 portion is preserved as DNA: 39 bases, with reading frame beginning at the first base. CDR1 and CDR2 (MNHNY, SVGAGI) derive from the germline V gene (reference sequence). From each donor, a single peripheral blood sample of approximately 120 mL on average was drawn into heparinised tubes. Naive, central memory, regulatory and stem cell-like memory CD4+ T cells were sorted on a BD FACSAria II using a panel including CD45RO, CCR7, CD25, CD127, CD95 and CD27. All sorted populations exceeded 95% purity. PBMCs were separated immediately by Lymphoprep density gradient centrifugation and were stained directly, without being cultured. So that batch effects would be minimized, each experiment stained and sorted samples in pairs, pairing one healthy donor with one patient.

The High Capacity cDNA Reverse Transcription Kit was used to reverse transcribe all of the isolated RNA, meaning that expressed TCRB transcripts were what got sequenced. Deep immunoSEQ sequencing was applied to naive, central memory and regulatory T cell samples, giving an average of approximately 4 million total reads per sample. After sorted cells were lysed in RLT buffer, RNA was extracted with DNase-treated RNeasy Micro or Mini kits, with the choice depending on cell number. Each cell subset was processed on its own to prevent cross-contamination, while patient and healthy donor samples were processed together. The immunoSEQ multiplex PCR was used to amplify TCRB sequences from cDNA, yielding 87-bp fragments that span the CDR3 region. The amplicons were sequenced using the Illumina HiSeq platform. The study's own analysis went as follows. PCR bias was corrected computationally using synthetic template baselines, and reads within Hamming distance 2 were collapsed, with unmergeable singletons discarded. By aligning reads against IMGT, V, D and J genes, CDR3 length, and insertions or deletions at six rearrangement sites were assigned. Clonotype counts were normalized to sorted cell number within each subset before computing true diversity and Gini coefficients with the tcR R package. The overlap coefficient, calculated on TCRB nucleotide sequences, was used to quantify repertoire sharing. Out-of-frame TCRB sequences from naive cells were analyzed to stand in for the pre-selection repertoire. What TCRdb holds here is the immuneACCESS table cut down to in-frame rearrangements. Part of the clones is not present; checked against another copy, under half of the missing clones reflect an unresolved V gene, and the others are unexplained. The DNA was the basis for D and trimming; V, J and clone size are from that table. The table for this sample lists a few hundred thousand clones; roughly 16% of them were counted only once. Clones ranked in the top ten supply roughly 0.08% of the sample.

The origin of this receptor is a man aged 25-45 years with type 1 diabetes. The sequencing input was naive CD4+ T cells from blood. In light of the paper, this sample's cell subset or site label describes: true naive CD4+ T cells. The V gene is TRBV6-6 and the J gene is TRBJ2-7; confidence is insufficient to name the D gene. The CDR3 here reads CASSYSPSYEQYF. The nucleotides are TGTGCCAGCAGTTACTCCCCTTCCTACGAGCAGTACTTC.